Each of the 17 T cell receptor beta chains below was sequenced from the same sample in a study of T cell responses to AZD1222 COVID-19 vaccine. The method was immunoSEQ multiplex PCR; TCRdb's version includes in-frame clones alone and lacks a portion of them. This sample carries 95,000 to 100,000 clones, roughly 90% of them seen once, and the ten largest clones take 26%. This specimen consisted of peripheral blood, obtained on day 0 of AZD1222 vaccination. The receptors shown here come from an adult in good health.

This clone showed up just once. The chain combines TRBV9 with TRBJ2-1, with TRBD1 identical over 11 bases. V shed 3 bases and J 9 bases; nucleotides not matched to a gene: 5. The CDR3 covers 14 residues. Germline CDR1 SGDLS, CDR2 YYNGEE. CDR3 coding DNA: TGTGCCAGCAGCGGCGGACAGGGGGCGCTTGAGCAGTTCTTC. Its protein product is CASSGGQGALEQFF. The full variable domain, its missing parts supplied by reference TRBV9 and TRBJ2-1, is DSGVTQTPKHLITATGQRVTLRCSPRSGDLSVYWYQQSLDQGLQFLIQYYNGEERAKGNILERFSAQQFPDLHSELNLSSLELGDSALYFCASSGGQGALEQFFGPGTRLTVL.

In nucleotides, the CDR3 is TGTGCCAGCCAAACAGGGGAAGAGACCCAGTACTTC. Translation: CASQTGEETQYF. The rearrangement uses TRBV2 and TRBJ2-5; 7 bases are a match to TRBD1. Germline loops: CDR1 SNHLY, CDR2 FYNNEI. The ends lost 8 bases at V and 3 bases at J; junction bases unmatched: 3. The length of the CDR3 is 12 residues.

The chain uses TRBV7-9 and TRBJ2-2; TRBD1 matches at 7 bases. Germline-derived CDR1 and CDR2 are SEHNR and FQNEAQ (reference sequence). The CDR3 spans 14 residues. Unmatched junction bases numbered 4, after V lost 2 bases and J lost 7 bases. CDR3 protein: CASSLNRGDGELFF. The CDR3 nucleotides read TGTGCCAGCAGCTTAAACAGGGGTGACGGGGAGCTGTTTTTT.

J is TRBJ2-1 and V is TRBV5-1; 12 positions match TRBD2. This CDR3 contains 19 residues. The germline CDR1 and CDR2 sequences are SGHRS and YFSETQ. Losses at the gene ends were 1 base for V and 8 bases for J; bases not matched to a gene: 16. The CDR3 is CASSLMRGRLAGEEDEQFF. For the CDR3, the DNA is TGCGCCAGCAGCTTGATGCGGGGACGACTAGCGGGAGAGGAGGATGAGCAGTTCTTC.

Notes on this clone: Germline and junction disagree at one end, which may indicate a read error. This rearrangement joins TRBV12-3 or TRBV12-4 to TRBJ2-1; TRBD1 matches 7 bases. CDR3 size: 11 residues. Here the CDR3 reads CASSLRQGSVF. CDR3 nucleotides: TGTGCCAGCAGTTTACGACAGGGTAGTGTCTTC.

The chain employs TRBV4-2 and TRBJ2-7; 9 bases line up with TRBD2. Germline trimming cut 0 bases from V and 3 bases from J; bases unmatched to any gene: 6. CDR1 is LGHNA, CDR2 YNFKEQ, per germline. The CDR3 has 16 amino acids. The CDR3 here is CASSQDLSGRIYEQYF. DNA of the CDR3: TGTGCCAGCAGCCAAGATCTGAGCGGGAGGATCTACGAGCAGTACTTC.

V is TRBV7-9 and J is TRBJ2-3; D is tentatively TRBD1 or TRBD2 (5 bases each). The length of the CDR3 is 12 residues. Trimming shortened V by 10 bases and J by 4 bases, and 12 bases separated the two germline ends. The germline gives CDR1 SEHNR, CDR2 FQNEAQ (reference sequence). CDR3 DNA sequence: TGTGCCACAACCCGGGACGCAGATACGCAGTATTTT. This gives the protein CATTRDADTQYF.

This CDR3 is CASSQLGTGGEKLFF. CDR3 coding DNA: TGCGCCAGCAGCCAACTCGGGACAGGGGGGGAAAAACTGTTTTTT. V gene TRBV4-3 combines with J gene TRBJ1-4; TRBD1 matches 11 bases. The ends lost 2 bases at V and 8 bases at J; junction bases unmatched: 4. This CDR3 contains 15 residues. Looked up from germline, CDR1 is LGHNA and CDR2 is YSLEER.

This clone was detected only a few times. This chain connects TRBV4-3 to TRBJ2-5; TRBD1 agrees at 7 bases. The germline V gene has CDR1 LGHNA and CDR2 YSLEER. V dropped 0 bases and J dropped 5; count of bases not matched to a gene: 3. The CDR3 spans 14 residues. The chain's CDR3 is CASSQDLQGETQYF. The CDR3 nucleotides are TGCGCCAGCAGCCAAGATTTACAGGGGGAGACCCAGTACTTC.

The rearrangement joins TRBV3-1 (or the pseudogene TRBV3-2) to TRBJ1-1; D remains ambiguous. CDR1 is LGHDT and CDR2 is YNNKEL in the germline V gene (reference sequence). The CDR3 consists of 12 residues. The ends were cut back, 7 bases at V and 5 bases at J, with 11 bases in the middle. CDR3 protein: CASTGVGTEAFF. Written as DNA, the CDR3 is TGTGCCAGCACCGGGGTTGGAACTGAAGCTTTCTTT.

A few counts support this clone. The gene calls are TRBV9 and TRBJ2-3; no definite D call. Germline loops: CDR1 SGDLS, CDR2 YYNGEE. The CDR3 is 17 residues long. Trimming removed 0 bases at V and 4 bases at J, with 18 bases between. The CDR3 nucleotides are TGTGCCAGCAGCGTAGCTACGGCTGCGTCCCCCTCAGATACGCAGTATTTT. Protein: CASSVATAASPSDTQYF.

This chain connects TRBV4-2 to TRBJ1-2; TRBD1 aligns across 9 bases. The V segment lost 2 bases and the J segment 3 bases; nucleotides outside the gene matches: 13. The germline gives CDR1 LGHNA, CDR2 YNFKEQ. This CDR3 has 18 amino acids. For the CDR3, the DNA is TGTGCCAGCAGCCAATCAGTGGGGACAGGGTTTTTTGACTATGGCTACACCTTC. As protein: CASSQSVGTGFFDYGYTF.

This clone was picked up one time. V gene TRBV5-4 combines with J gene TRBJ2-7; 10 nucleotides match TRBD2. The trim removed 1 base at V and 4 bases at J, leaving 5 bases unmatched. This CDR3 region has 15 residues. The germline CDR1 and CDR2 sequences are SGHNT and YYREEE (reference sequence). CDR3 residues: CASSLNSGRSYEQYF. The CDR3, as DNA: TGTGCCAGCAGCTTGAATAGCGGGAGGTCTTACGAGCAGTACTTC.

The chain is built from TRBV5-1 and TRBJ2-5, with D unclear. The germline V gene has CDR1 SGHRS and CDR2 YFSETQ. V gave up 0 bases and J gave up 5 bases, with 11 bases separating them. The CDR3 has 14 residues. CDR3 amino acids: CASSLGVKRETQYF. The DNA for the CDR3 is TGCGCCAGCAGCTTGGGGGTAAAACGGGAGACCCAGTACTTC.

With regard to this clone: A junction end diverges from the germline sequence, so it may reflect a read error. V usage is TRBV7-2 and J usage is TRBJ2-2; 12 bases agree with TRBD2. This CDR3 has 16 residues. Germline V gene data show CDR1 as SGHTA and CDR2 as FQGNSA. CDR3 residues: CASSLRTSGNAGELFF. Here the CDR3 DNA reads TGTGCCAGCAGCTTACGGACTAGCGGGAACGCCGGGGAGCTGTTTTTT.

This rearrangement joins TRBV9 to TRBJ2-5; 10 positions match TRBD2. The junction had 12 bases not matched to a gene; V was cut back by 0 bases and J by 4 bases. This CDR3 comprises 18 residues. Per germline, CDR1 SGDLS and CDR2 YYNGEE. The CDR3 nucleotides read TGTGCCAGCAGCGTAGCTAGCGGGAGCGCATGGAGTCTAGAGACCCAGTACTTC. Protein: CASSVASGSAWSLETQYF.

The V call is TRBV5-1, the J call TRBJ2-7; possible D gene TRBD2, 6 bases. The V end was cut by 0 bases, the J end by 0 bases, with 7 bases between. Germline V lookup: CDR1 SGHRS, CDR2 YFSETQ. This CDR3 contains 14 residues. CDR3: CASSLDGSSYEQYF. The CDR3 coding sequence is TGCGCCAGCAGCTTGGACGGGAGCTCCTACGAGCAGTACTTC.